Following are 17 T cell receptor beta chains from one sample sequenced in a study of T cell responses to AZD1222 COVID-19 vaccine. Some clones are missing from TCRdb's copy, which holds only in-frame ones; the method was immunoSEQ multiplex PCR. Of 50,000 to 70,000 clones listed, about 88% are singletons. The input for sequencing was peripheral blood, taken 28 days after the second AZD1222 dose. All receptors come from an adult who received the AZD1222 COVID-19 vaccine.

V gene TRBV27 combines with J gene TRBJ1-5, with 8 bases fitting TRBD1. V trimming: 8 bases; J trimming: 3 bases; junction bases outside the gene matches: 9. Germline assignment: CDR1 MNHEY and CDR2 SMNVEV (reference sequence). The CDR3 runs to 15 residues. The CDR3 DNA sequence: TGTGCCAGCGGACGTCCGGGACAGGTCAATCAGCCCCAGCATTTT. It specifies CASGRPGQVNQPQHF.

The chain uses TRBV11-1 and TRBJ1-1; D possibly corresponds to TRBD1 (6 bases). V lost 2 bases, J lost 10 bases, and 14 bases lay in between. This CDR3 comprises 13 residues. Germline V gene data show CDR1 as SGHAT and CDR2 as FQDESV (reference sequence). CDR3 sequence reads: CASSLIAGEIAFF. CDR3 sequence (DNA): TGTGCCAGCAGCTTAATTGCAGGGGAGATAGCTTTCTTT.

The CDR3 bases are TGCAGCGGGGACAGGGGGCGGGAGACCCAGTACTTC. It encodes CSGDRGRETQYF. The chain links TRBV29-1 to TRBJ2-5; 12 bases line up with TRBD1. CDR3 length: 12 residues. CDR1 is SQVTM, CDR2 ANQGSEA, per germline. V gave up 7 bases and J gave up 5 bases; unmatched junction bases: 2.

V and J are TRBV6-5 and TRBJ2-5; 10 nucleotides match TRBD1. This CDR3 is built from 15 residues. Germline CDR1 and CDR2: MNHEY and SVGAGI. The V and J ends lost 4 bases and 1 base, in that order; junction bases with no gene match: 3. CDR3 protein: CASSFRDRGQETQYF. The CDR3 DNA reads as TGTGCCAGCAGTTTCCGGGACAGGGGCCAAGAGACCCAGTACTTC.

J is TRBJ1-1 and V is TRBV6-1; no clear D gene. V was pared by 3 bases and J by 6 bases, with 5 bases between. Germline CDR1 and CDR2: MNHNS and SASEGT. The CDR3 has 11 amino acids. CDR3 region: CASSERAEAFF. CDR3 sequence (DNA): TGTGCCAGCAGTGAGCGGGCTGAAGCTTTCTTT.

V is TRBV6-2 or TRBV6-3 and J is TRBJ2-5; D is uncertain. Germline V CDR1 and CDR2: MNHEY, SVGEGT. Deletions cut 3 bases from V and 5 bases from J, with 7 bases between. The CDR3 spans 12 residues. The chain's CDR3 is CASSYSRETQYF. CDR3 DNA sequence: TGTGCCAGCAGTTATTCGAGGGAGACCCAGTACTTC.

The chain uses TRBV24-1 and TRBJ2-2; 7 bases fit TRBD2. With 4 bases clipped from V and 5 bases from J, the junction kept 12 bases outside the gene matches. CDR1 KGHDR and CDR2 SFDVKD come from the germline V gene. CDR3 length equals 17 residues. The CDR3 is CATSDPPGRMSTGELFF. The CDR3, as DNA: TGTGCCACCAGTGACCCCCCCGGGAGGATGTCAACCGGGGAGCTGTTTTTT.

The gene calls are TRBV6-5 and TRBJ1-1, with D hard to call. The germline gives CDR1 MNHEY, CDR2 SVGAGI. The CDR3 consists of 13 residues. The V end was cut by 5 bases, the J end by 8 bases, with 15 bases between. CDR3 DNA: TGTGCCAGCAGTAAGTCCTACCGGGAAGAAGCTTTCTTT. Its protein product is CASSKSYREEAFF.

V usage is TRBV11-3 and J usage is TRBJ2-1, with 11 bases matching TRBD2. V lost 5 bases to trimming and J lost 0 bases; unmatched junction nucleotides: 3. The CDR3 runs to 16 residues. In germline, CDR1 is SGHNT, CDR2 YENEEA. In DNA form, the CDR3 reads TGTGCCAGCAGCCCGCTAGCGGGAGGCTCCTACAATGAGCAGTTCTTC. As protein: CASSPLAGGSYNEQFF. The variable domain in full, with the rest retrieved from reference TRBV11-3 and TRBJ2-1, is EAGVVQSPRYKIIEKKQPVAFWCNPISGHNTLYWYLQNLGQGPELLIRYENEEAVDDSQLPKDRFSAERLKGVDSTLKIQPAELGDSAVYLCASSPLAGGSYNEQFFGPGTRLTVL.

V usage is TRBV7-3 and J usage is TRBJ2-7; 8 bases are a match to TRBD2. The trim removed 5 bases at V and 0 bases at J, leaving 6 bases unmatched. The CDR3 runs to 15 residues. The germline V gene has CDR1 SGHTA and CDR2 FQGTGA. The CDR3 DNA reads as TGTGCCAGCAGCGGGGGCCTAGCGGGCTCCTACGAGCAGTACTTC. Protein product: CASSGGLAGSYEQYF.

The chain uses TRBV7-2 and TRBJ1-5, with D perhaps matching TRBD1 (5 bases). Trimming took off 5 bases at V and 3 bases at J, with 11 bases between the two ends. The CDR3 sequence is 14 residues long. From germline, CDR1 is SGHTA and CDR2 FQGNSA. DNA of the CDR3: TGTGCCAGCAGCCCTGGACACGCCAATCAGCCCCAGCATTTT. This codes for CASSPGHANQPQHF. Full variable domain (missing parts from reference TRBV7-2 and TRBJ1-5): GAGVSQSPSNKVTEKGKDVELRCDPISGHTALYWYRQSLGQGLEFLIYFQGNSAPDKSGLPSDRFSAERTGGSVSTLTIQRTQQEDSAVYLCASSPGHANQPQHFGDGTRLSIL.

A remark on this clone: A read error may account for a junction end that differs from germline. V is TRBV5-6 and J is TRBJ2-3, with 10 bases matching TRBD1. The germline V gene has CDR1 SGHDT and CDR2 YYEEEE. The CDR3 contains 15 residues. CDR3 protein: CASRLDRGYADTQYF. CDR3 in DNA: TGTGCCAGCAGGTTGGACAGGGGGTACGCAGATACGCAGTATTTT.

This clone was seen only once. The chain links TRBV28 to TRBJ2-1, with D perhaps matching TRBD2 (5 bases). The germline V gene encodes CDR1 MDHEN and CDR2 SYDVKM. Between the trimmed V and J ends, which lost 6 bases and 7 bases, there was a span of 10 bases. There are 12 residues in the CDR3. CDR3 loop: CASRDSSNEQFF. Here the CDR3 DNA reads TGTGCCAGCAGGGACTCATCAAATGAGCAGTTCTTC.

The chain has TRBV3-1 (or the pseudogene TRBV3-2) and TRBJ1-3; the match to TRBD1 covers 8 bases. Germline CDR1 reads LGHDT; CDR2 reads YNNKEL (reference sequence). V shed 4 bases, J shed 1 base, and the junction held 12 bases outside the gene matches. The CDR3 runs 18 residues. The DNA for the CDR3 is TGTGCCAGCAGCCCTTCGGACAGGGCCGGAGGTTCTGGAAACACCATATATTTT. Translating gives CASSPSDRAGGSGNTIYF.

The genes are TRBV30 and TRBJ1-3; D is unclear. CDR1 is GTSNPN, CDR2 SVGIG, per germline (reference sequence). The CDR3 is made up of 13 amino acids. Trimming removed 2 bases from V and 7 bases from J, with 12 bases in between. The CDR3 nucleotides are TGTGCCTGGAGTTCGTTGATGGGGAACACCATATATTTT. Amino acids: CAWSSLMGNTIYF.

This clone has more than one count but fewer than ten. Here the CDR3 reads CASSQDRSGTGGYTF. The CDR3 region has the DNA TGTGCCAGCAGCCAAGATCGATCGGGGACCGGTGGCTACACCTTC. This chain connects TRBV4-2 to TRBJ1-2; maybe TRBD1 (5 bases). CDR1 is LGHNA, CDR2 YNFKEQ, per germline. There are 15 residues in the CDR3. V lost 0 bases and J lost 7, with 15 bases in between.

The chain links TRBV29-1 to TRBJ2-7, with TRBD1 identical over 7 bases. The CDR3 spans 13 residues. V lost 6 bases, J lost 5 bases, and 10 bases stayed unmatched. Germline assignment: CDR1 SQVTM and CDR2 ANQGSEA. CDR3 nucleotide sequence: TGCAGCGTGGGACCAAACAGGGGTCACGAGCAGTACTTC. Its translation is CSVGPNRGHEQYF.